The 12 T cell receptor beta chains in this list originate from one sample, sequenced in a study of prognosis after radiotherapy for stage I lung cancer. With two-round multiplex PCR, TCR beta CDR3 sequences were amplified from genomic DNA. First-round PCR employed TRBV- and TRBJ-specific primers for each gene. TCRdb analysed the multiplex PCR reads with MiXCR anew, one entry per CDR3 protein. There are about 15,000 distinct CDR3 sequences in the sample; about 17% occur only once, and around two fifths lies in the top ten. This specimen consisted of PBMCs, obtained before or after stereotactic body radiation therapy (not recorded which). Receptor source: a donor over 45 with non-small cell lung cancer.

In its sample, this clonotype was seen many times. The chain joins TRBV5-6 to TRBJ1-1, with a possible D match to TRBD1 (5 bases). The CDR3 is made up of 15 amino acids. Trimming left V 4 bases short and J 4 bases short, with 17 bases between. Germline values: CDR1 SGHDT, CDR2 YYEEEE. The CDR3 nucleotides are TGTGCCAGCAGCCCCCCGTCAGGGCGGGCCACTGAAGCTTTCTTT. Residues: CASSPPSGRATEAFF.

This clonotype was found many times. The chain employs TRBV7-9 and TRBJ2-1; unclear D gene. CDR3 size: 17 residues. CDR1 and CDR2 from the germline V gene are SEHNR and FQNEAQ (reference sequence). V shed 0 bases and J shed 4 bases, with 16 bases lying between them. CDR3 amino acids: CASSLAGTTPRYNEQFF. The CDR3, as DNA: TGTGCCAGCAGCTTAGCTGGCACCACCCCCCGGTACAATGAGCAGTTCTTC.

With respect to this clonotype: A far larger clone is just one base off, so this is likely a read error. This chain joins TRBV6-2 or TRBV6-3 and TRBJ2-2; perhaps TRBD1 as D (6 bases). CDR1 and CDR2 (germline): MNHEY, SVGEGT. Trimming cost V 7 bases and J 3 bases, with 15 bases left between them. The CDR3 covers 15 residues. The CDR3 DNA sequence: TGTGCCAGCAATGAATCACAGGGCTACACCGGGGAGCTGTTTTTT. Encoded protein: CASNESQGYTGELFF.

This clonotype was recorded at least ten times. The CDR3 nucleotides read TGTGCCTGGAAAAGGTCTGGAAACACCATATATTTT. This codes for CAWKRSGNTIYF. V usage is TRBV30 and J usage is TRBJ1-3; no clear D gene. The CDR3 is made up of 12 amino acids. Germline V CDR1 and CDR2: GTSNPN, SVGIG (reference sequence). V lost 4 bases, J lost 1 base, and 5 bases lay in between.

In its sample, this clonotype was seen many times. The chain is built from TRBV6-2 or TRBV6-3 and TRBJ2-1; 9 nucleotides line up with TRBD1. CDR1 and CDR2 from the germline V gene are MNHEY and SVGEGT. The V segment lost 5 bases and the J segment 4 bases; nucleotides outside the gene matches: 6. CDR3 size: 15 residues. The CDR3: CASSQTGTGYNEQFF. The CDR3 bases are TGTGCCAGCAGTCAGACCGGGACAGGGTACAATGAGCAGTTCTTC.

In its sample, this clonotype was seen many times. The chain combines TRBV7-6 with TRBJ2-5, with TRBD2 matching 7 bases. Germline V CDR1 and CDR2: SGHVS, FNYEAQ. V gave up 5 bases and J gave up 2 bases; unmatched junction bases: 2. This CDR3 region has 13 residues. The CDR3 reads CASSQGGQETQYF. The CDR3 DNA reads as TGTGCCAGCAGCCAGGGAGGGCAAGAGACCCAGTACTTC.

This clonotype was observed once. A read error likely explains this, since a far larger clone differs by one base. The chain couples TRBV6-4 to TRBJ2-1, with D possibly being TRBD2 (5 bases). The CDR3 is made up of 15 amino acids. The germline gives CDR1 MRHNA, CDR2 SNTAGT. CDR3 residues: CASRPSGSSYNEQLF. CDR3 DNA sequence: TGTGCCAGCAGACCCAGCGGCAGCTCCTACAATGAGCAGCTCTTC.

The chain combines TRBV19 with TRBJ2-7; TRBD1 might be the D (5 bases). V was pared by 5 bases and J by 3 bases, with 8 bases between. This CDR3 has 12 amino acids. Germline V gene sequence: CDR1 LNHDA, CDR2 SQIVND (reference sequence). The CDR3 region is CASSPDSYEQYF. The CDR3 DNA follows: TGTGCCAGTAGTCCAGACAGCTACGAGCAGTACTTC.

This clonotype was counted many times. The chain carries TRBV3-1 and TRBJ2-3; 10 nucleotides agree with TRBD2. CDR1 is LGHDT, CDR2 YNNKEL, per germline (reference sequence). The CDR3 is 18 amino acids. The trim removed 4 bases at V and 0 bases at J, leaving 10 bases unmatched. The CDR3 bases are TGTGCCAGCAGCCGACTAGCGGGTGCCGTCACTAGCACAGATACGCAGTATTTT. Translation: CASSRLAGAVTSTDTQYF.

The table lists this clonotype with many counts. The CDR3 DNA reads TGTGCCAGCAGCTTAAAAGACAGACACACCGGGGAGCTGTTTTTT. The encoded protein is CASSLKDRHTGELFF. The chain has TRBV7-3 and TRBJ2-2, with D possibly matching TRBD1 (5 bases). Germline V gene sequence: CDR1 SGHTA, CDR2 FQGTGA. Trimming stripped 1 base from V and 3 bases from J, with 9 bases between. The CDR3 is made up of 15 amino acids. Full variable domain (outside the CDR3, taken from reference TRBV7-3 and TRBJ2-2): GAGVSQTPSNKVTEKGKYVELRCDPISGHTALYWYRQSLGQGPEFLIYFQGTGAADDSGLPNDRFFAVRPEGSVSTLKIQRTERGDSAVYLCASSLKDRHTGELFFGEGSRLTVL.

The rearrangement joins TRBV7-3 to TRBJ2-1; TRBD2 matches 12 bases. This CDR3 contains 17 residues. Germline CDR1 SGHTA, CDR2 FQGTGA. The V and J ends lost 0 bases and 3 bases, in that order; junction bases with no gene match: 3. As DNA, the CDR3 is TGTGCCAGCAGCTTAACTGCTAGCGGGAGGGTCTACAATGAGCAGTTCTTC. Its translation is CASSLTASGRVYNEQFF.

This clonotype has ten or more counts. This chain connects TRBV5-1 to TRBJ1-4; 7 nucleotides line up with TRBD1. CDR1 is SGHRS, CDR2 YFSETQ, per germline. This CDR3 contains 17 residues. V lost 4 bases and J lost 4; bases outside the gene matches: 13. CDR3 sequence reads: CASSPGQSGGLNEKLFF. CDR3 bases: TGCGCCAGCAGCCCGGGACAGAGCGGGGGACTTAATGAAAAACTGTTTTTT.